Sequencing of this TCR beta chain was carried out in a study of blood T cell repertoires in COVID-19. Study at large: PBMCs, B-cell-depleted T cells, or T cells provided the cDNA or gDNA that made up the material.

The germline V gene encodes CDR1 SGHTA and CDR2 FQGNSA. The CDR3 contains 14 residues. V lost 5 bases, J lost 8 bases, and 13 bases lay in between. Original handling: Using reference gene primer amplification, nucleated cell counts were estimated. Some clones are missing from TCRdb's copy, which holds only in-frame ones; the method was immunoSEQ multiplex PCR. That table is the source of V, J and clone size, and D and trimming were worked out from the DNA. This sample has 100,000 to 120,000 clones, with roughly 85% found just once. V usage is TRBV7-2 and J usage is TRBJ1-6; possible D gene TRBD1, 5 bases. The TCR originated in a human donor in a cohort sampled during active COVID-19. Specimen: peripheral blood. CDR3 amino acids: CASSQGPGDSPLHF. The CDR3 DNA reads as TGTGCCAGCAGCCAGGGTCCCGGAGATTCACCCCTCCACTTT.